A single sample gave rise to the 9 T cell receptor beta chains below, sequenced in a study of blood T cell repertoires in COVID-19. Method: immunoSEQ multiplex PCR; TCRdb's copy keeps in-frame clones and lacks some. The sample consists of 130,000 or so clones, roughly nine tenths of them appearing once. Specimen: peripheral blood. These receptor sequences come from a man in his sixties or seventies with active or convalescent COVID-19.

The chain is built from TRBV3-1 (or the pseudogene TRBV3-2) and TRBJ2-1; D is perhaps TRBD1 (6 bases). CDR1 is LGHDT and CDR2 is YNNKEL in the germline V gene (reference sequence). This CDR3 contains 13 residues. The V gene lost 3 bases and the J gene lost 10 bases, with 13 bases spanning the gap. CDR3 protein: CASSQTTRGEQFF. The CDR3 coding sequence is TGTGCCAGCAGCCAGACGACCAGGGGCGAGCAGTTCTTC.

CDR3 sequence reads: CASRRSGSTDTQYF. The CDR3 nucleotides are TGTGCCAGCAGGCGAAGCGGAAGCACAGATACGCAGTATTTT. The rearrangement joins TRBV27 to TRBJ2-3; tentatively, D is TRBD2 (5 bases). CDR1 MNHEY and CDR2 SMNVEV come from the germline V gene (reference sequence). Trimming stripped 6 bases from V and 0 bases from J, with 10 bases between. CDR3 length equals 14 residues.

The V call is TRBV6-6, the J call TRBJ1-2; no clear D. The CDR3 is 13 residues long. The ends were cut back, 2 bases at V and 3 bases at J, with 7 bases in the middle. Germline V gives CDR1 MNHNY, CDR2 SVGAGI (reference sequence). The CDR3 sequence is CASSYGGDYGYTF. The CDR3 nucleotides read TGTGCCAGCAGTTACGGCGGTGACTATGGCTACACCTTC.

The V call is TRBV11-1, the J call TRBJ2-7; TRBD1 might be the D (7 bases). V was clipped by 0 bases and J by 1 base, with 10 bases between them. The CDR3 sequence is 15 residues long. In germline, CDR1 is SGHAT, CDR2 FQDESV (reference sequence). CDR3 DNA: TGTGCCAGCAGCTTAGCGCGGGACAGATCCTACGAGCAGTACTTC. Translated, it gives CASSLARDRSYEQYF.

The chain recombines TRBV15 with TRBJ1-6, with a tentative D call TRBD1 (6 bases). The germline gives CDR1 LNHNV, CDR2 YYDKDF (reference sequence). Trimming cost V 6 bases and J 8 bases, with 17 bases left between them. This CDR3 is 15 amino acids long. CDR3: CATRREGGEDSPLHF. CDR3 coding DNA: TGTGCCACCAGAAGGGAAGGGGGGGAAGATTCACCCCTCCACTTT.

The gene calls are TRBV10-3 and TRBJ1-3, with D tentatively TRBD1 (6 bases). The CDR3 spans 14 residues. The V gene's germline CDR1 is ENHRY and CDR2 SYGVKD. Trimming shortened V by 4 bases and J by 4 bases, and 11 bases separated the two germline ends. CDR3 in DNA: TGTGCCATCAGTGGAGGGACAAGAGGAAACACCATATATTTT. It codes for CAISGGTRGNTIYF.

This clone appeared once. The chain carries TRBV7-2 and TRBJ2-3, with TRBD1 as a possible D gene (7 bases). There are 14 residues in the CDR3. Per the germline V gene, CDR1 is SGHTA and CDR2 is FQGNSA. V lost 5 bases and J 3 bases, leaving 12 bases between the germline ends. This CDR3 reads CASSLRGVTDTQYF. Written as DNA, the CDR3 is TGTGCCAGCAGCCTCAGGGGGGTAACAGATACGCAGTATTTT.

V and J are TRBV5-1 and TRBJ1-2; TRBD1 matches at 7 bases. Trimming cost V 1 base and J 8 bases; bases outside gene matches: 5. This CDR3 has 13 residues. Germline CDR1 and CDR2: SGHRS and YFSETQ. The CDR3 DNA follows: TGCGCCAGCAGCTTGAGCCAGGGGGAAGGCTACACCTTC. Protein product: CASSLSQGEGYTF. Full variable domain (missing parts from reference TRBV5-1 and TRBJ1-2): KAGVTQTPRYLIKTRGQQVTLSCSPISGHRSVSWYQQTPGQGLQFLFEYFSETQRNKGNFPGRFSGRQFSNSRSEMNVSTLELGDSALYLCASSLSQGEGYTFGSGTRLTVV.

This chain joins TRBV5-4 and TRBJ1-2; 9 bases match TRBD1. V was pared by 5 bases and J by 6 bases, with 8 bases of the junction left unmatched. This CDR3 is 14 amino acids long. Germline V gene data show CDR1 as SGHNT and CDR2 as YYREEE (reference sequence). The chain's CDR3 is CASRFDRGANGYTF. CDR3 in DNA: TGTGCCAGCAGATTTGACAGGGGGGCGAATGGCTACACCTTC.